These 18 T cell receptor beta chains were sequenced from one sample in a study of blood T cell repertoires in COVID-19. The method was immunoSEQ multiplex PCR; TCRdb's version includes in-frame clones alone and lacks a portion of them. Of roughly 16,000 clones in the sample, around four fifths were seen once. Sequencing was performed on peripheral blood. The receptors derive from an elderly man with active COVID-19.

The V call is TRBV28, the J call TRBJ1-2; D is undetermined. Per the germline V gene, CDR1 is MDHEN and CDR2 is SYDVKM. V was trimmed by 8 bases and J by 4 bases, leaving 8 bases between them. This CDR3 spans 11 amino acids. This CDR3 is CASGGFYGYTF. CDR3 bases: TGTGCCAGCGGAGGGTTCTATGGCTACACCTTC.

This chain uses TRBV10-2 with TRBJ2-5, with a weak D call TRBD1 (6 bases). Trimming took off 4 bases at V and 5 bases at J, with 17 bases between the two ends. This CDR3 has 15 amino acids. Germline assignment: CDR1 WSHSY and CDR2 SAAADI. The CDR3 sequence: CASSGTGRMVETQYF. CDR3 coding DNA: TGCGCCAGCAGTGGAACAGGGCGGATGGTGGAGACCCAGTACTTC.

The chain combines TRBV30 with TRBJ1-2; no firm D call. CDR1 and CDR2 from the germline V gene are GTSNPN and SVGIG (reference sequence). V was cut by 2 bases and J by 8 bases, with 18 bases left in between. This CDR3 spans 14 amino acids. This CDR3 reads CAWSYSGRVGGYTF. CDR3 nucleotide sequence: TGTGCCTGGAGTTACAGTGGGAGGGTCGGCGGCTACACCTTC.

The rearrangement joins TRBV30 to TRBJ2-1; 16 bases fit TRBD2. The CDR3 length is 12 residues. Germline lookup yields CDR1 GTSNPN and CDR2 SVGIG (reference sequence). The CDR3 loop reads CGGLAGGFEQFF. The CDR3 DNA reads as TGTGGGGGACTAGCGGGAGGGTTTGAGCAGTTCTTC.

This clone was counted between two and nine times. The chain links TRBV7-2 to TRBJ2-1; 7 bases are a match to TRBD2. This CDR3 has 15 amino acids. The germline gives CDR1 SGHTA, CDR2 FQGNSA. Trimming cost V 2 bases and J 8 bases; bases outside gene matches: 9. CDR3 nucleotides: TGTGCCAGCAGCTTAATTTGGGAGGGGATCCATGAGCAGTTCTTC. It is translated as CASSLIWEGIHEQFF.

The gene calls are TRBV30 and TRBJ1-5; D is ambiguous. The V end lost 0 bases, the J end lost 0 bases, and 9 bases lay between the germline ends. The CDR3 totals 15 residues. Germline CDR1 is GTSNPN and CDR2 is SVGIG (reference sequence). CDR3 protein: CAWSVFGNSNQPQHF. The DNA for the CDR3 is TGTGCCTGGAGTGTATTCGGGAATAGCAATCAGCCCCAGCATTTT.

The chain combines TRBV27 with TRBJ1-2, with a weak D call TRBD1 (6 bases). CDR1 MNHEY and CDR2 SMNVEV come from the germline V gene (reference sequence). There are 13 residues in the CDR3. Trimming cost V 6 bases and J 8 bases, with 16 bases left between them. The DNA of the CDR3 is TGTGCCAGCAGGTCTGACAGGTTTGGAGGCTACACCTTC. It codes for CASRSDRFGGYTF.

V usage is TRBV12-3 or TRBV12-4 and J usage is TRBJ2-7; the D gene is possibly TRBD1 (5 bases). The CDR3 is 13 residues long. V was clipped by 5 bases and J by 4 bases, with 12 bases between them. The CDR3 DNA follows: TGTGCCAGCAGTCCCCCGGACACTTACGAGCAGTACTTC. It is translated as CASSPPDTYEQYF.

The J gene is TRBJ1-5, the V gene TRBV19; unclear D gene. V lost 1 base, J lost 2 bases, and 9 bases lay in between. This CDR3 region has 15 residues. Looked up from germline, CDR1 is LNHDA and CDR2 is SQIVND (reference sequence). DNA for the CDR3: TGTGCCAGTAGTATAGCTAGGCAGCGCAATCAGCCCCAGCATTTT. Translation: CASSIARQRNQPQHF.

The V call is TRBV27, the J call TRBJ1-4; TRBD1 might be the D (6 bases). This CDR3 contains 13 residues. The V gene lost 8 bases and the J gene lost 2 bases, with 9 bases spanning the gap. Germline CDR1 MNHEY, CDR2 SMNVEV (reference sequence). The CDR3 nucleotides are TGTGCCAGCCGAACAGGGACTAATGAAAAACTGTTTTTT. This gives the protein CASRTGTNEKLFF.

The chain is built from TRBV7-2 and TRBJ2-5, with 9 bases that match TRBD1. The V gene's germline CDR1 is SGHTA and CDR2 FQGNSA. This CDR3 spans 14 amino acids. Losses at the gene ends were 6 bases for V and 3 bases for J; bases not matched to a gene: 5. The CDR3 is CASSLDRGKETQYF. The CDR3 nucleotides are TGTGCCAGCAGTCTGGACAGGGGTAAAGAGACCCAGTACTTC.

The chain uses TRBV9 and TRBJ2-3; the D is unclear. V was trimmed by 0 bases and J by 0 bases, leaving 11 bases between them. This CDR3 has 16 amino acids. Per germline, CDR1 SGDLS and CDR2 YYNGEE. The CDR3 sequence: CASSVGHEISTDTQYF. In nucleotides, the CDR3 is TGTGCCAGCAGCGTAGGACACGAAATTAGCACAGATACGCAGTATTTT.

Note on this clone: Germline is not matched at one junction end, which may reflect a read error. V and J are TRBV28 and TRBJ2-5; D call uncertain. Germline assignment: CDR1 MDHEN and CDR2 SYDVKM. The CDR3 is 14 residues long. The CDR3 coding sequence is TGTGCCAGCAGCCACGACGGCGGTCAAGGGACCCAGTACTTC. Amino acid sequence: CASSHDGGQGTQYF.

This chain connects TRBV11-2 to TRBJ2-3, with D possibly TRBD2 on 6 matching bases. V lost 1 base and J lost 0, with 11 bases in between. Germline CDR1 SGHAT, CDR2 FQNNGV. The CDR3 is made up of 16 amino acids. CDR3 DNA: TGTGCCAGCAGCTTAGGGGCGGGGCCGAGCACAGATACGCAGTATTTT. Its translation: CASSLGAGPSTDTQYF.

The table lists this clone with a count of one. This chain connects TRBV27 to TRBJ2-2; TRBD2 is a possible D gene (7 bases). Trimming cost V 7 bases and J 3 bases, with 12 bases left between them. The CDR3 has 14 amino acids. CDR1 MNHEY and CDR2 SMNVEV come from the germline V gene (reference sequence). CDR3 sequence (DNA): TGTGCCAGCATGAGGGGGGGCGACACCGGGGAGCTGTTTTTT. The encoded protein is CASMRGGDTGELFF.

This clone appeared a single time. CDR3 coding DNA: TGTGCCAGCAGTCGTCTGTCTAGCGGGTTTTACGAGCAGTACTTC. It translates to CASSRLSSGFYEQYF. The V call is TRBV28, the J call TRBJ2-7; TRBD2 aligns across 8 bases. The CDR3 is 15 residues long. V was pared by 5 bases and J by 4 bases, with 10 bases of the junction left unmatched. Germline V CDR1 and CDR2: MDHEN, SYDVKM.

This chain connects TRBV2 to TRBJ2-1; 11 bases line up with TRBD2. Looked up from germline, CDR1 is SNHLY and CDR2 is FYNNEI. The CDR3 covers 15 residues. Germline trimming cut 2 bases from V and 6 bases from J; bases unmatched to any gene: 3. As DNA, the CDR3 is TGTGCCAGCAGTGAACGTAGCGGGAGGGGCAATGAGCAGTTCTTC. Translated: CASSERSGRGNEQFF.

The sample holds one count of this clone. The chain links TRBV5-4 to TRBJ2-5; TRBD2 is a possible D gene (6 bases). Per the germline V gene, CDR1 is SGHNT and CDR2 is YYREEE (reference sequence). This CDR3 spans 16 amino acids. Trimming took off 0 bases at V and 1 base at J, with 13 bases between the two ends. The CDR3 nucleotides are TGTGCCAGCAGCTTGGATCGGGGGAGTCCCCAAGAGACCCAGTACTTC. It yields the protein CASSLDRGSPQETQYF.